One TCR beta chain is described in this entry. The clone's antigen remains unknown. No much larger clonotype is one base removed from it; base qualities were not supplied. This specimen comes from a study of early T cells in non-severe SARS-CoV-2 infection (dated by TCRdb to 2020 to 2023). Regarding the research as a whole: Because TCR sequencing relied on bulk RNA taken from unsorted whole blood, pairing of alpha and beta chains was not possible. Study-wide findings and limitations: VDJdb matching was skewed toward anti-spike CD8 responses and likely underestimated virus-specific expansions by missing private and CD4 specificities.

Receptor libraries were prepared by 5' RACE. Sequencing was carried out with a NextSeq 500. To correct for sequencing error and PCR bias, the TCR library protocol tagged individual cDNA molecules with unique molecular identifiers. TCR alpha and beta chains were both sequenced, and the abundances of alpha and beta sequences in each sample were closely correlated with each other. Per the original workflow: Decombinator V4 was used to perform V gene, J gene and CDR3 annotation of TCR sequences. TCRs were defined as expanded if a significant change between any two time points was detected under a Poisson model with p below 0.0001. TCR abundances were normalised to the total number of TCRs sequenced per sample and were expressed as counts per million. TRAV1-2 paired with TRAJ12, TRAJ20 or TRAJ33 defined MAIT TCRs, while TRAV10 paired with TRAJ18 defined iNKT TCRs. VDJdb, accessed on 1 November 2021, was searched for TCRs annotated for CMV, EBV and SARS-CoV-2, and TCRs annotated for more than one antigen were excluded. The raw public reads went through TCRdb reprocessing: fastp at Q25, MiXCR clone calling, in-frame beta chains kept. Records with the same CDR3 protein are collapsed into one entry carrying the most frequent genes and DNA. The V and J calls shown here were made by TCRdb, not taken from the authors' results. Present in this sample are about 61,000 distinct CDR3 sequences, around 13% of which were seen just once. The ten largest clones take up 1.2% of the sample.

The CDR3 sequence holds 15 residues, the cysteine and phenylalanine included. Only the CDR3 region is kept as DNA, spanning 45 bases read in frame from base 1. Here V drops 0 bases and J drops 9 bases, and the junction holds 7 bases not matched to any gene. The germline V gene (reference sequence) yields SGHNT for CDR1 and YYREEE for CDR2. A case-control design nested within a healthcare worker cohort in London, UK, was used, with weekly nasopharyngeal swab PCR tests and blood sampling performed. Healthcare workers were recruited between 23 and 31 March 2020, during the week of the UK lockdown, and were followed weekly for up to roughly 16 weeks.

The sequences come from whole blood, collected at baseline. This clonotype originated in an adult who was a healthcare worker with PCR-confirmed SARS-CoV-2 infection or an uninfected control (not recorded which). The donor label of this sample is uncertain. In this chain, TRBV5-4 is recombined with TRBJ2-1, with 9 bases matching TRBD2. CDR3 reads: CASSLVLAGIGEQFF. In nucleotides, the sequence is TGTGCCAGCAGCTTGGTCCTAGCGGGGATCGGTGAGCAGTTCTTC.